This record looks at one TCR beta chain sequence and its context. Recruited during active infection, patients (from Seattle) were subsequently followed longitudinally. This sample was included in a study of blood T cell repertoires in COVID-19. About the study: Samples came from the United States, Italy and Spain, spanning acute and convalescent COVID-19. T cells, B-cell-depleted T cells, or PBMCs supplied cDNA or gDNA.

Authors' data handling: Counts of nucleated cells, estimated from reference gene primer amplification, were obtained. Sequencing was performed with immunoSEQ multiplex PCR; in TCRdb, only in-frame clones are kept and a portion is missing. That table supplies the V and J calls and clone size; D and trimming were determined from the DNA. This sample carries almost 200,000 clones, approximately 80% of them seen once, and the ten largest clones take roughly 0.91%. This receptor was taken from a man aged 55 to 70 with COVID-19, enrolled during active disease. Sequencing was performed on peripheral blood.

In nucleotides, the CDR3 is TGTGCCATCAAGGGCGGGAGCTCCTACGAGCAGTACTTC. Encoded protein: CAIKGGSSYEQYF. The chain carries TRBV10-3 and TRBJ2-7, with 7 bases aligning to TRBD2. V gave up 7 bases and J gave up 0 bases; unmatched junction bases: 3. The CDR3 length is 13 residues. Germline-derived CDR1 and CDR2 are ENHRY and SYGVKD.